One sample yielded the 16 T cell receptor beta chains listed below, sequenced in a study of control samples from healthy donors and cancer patients. Method: immunoSEQ multiplex PCR; TCRdb's copy keeps in-frame clones and lacks some. Altogether more than 100,000 clones are present, 91% being singletons, with the ten largest covering 7.8%. Material for sequencing was blood. These receptor sequences come from a woman between 18 and 29 years old in good health.

The chain joins TRBV5-4 to TRBJ2-1; possible D gene TRBD2, 5 bases. The CDR3 length is 16 residues. CDR1 SGHNT and CDR2 YYREEE come from the germline V gene (reference sequence). The V end was cut by 0 bases, the J end by 1 base, with 11 bases between. The CDR3 protein is CASSLGAGVSYNEQFF. CDR3 DNA: TGTGCCAGCAGCTTGGGCGCGGGTGTATCCTACAATGAGCAGTTCTTC. Variable domain in full (rest from reference TRBV5-4 and TRBJ2-1): ETGVTQSPTHLIKTRGQQVTLRCSSQSGHNTVSWYQQALGQGPQFIFQYYREEENGRGNFPPRFSGLQFPNYSSELNVNALELDDSALYLCASSLGAGVSYNEQFFGPGTRLTVL.

J is TRBJ2-4 and V is TRBV28; D is unresolved. Germline assignment: CDR1 MDHEN and CDR2 SYDVKM. The CDR3 has 11 amino acids. Deletions cut 5 bases from V and 4 bases from J, with 3 bases between. Written as DNA, the CDR3 is TGTGCCAGCAGTAGGAAAAACATTCAGTACTTC. It specifies CASSRKNIQYF.

This chain links TRBV7-2 with TRBJ2-2, with 7 bases identical to TRBD2. The CDR3 totals 16 residues. Looked up from germline, CDR1 is SGHTA and CDR2 is FQGNSA. Trimming at V came to 5 bases and at J to 4 bases, leaving 10 bases not matched to a gene. The CDR3 DNA reads as TGTGCCAGCAGCCATTGGTCGGGAGGTAGCACCGGGGAGCTGTTTTTT. Its protein is CASSHWSGGSTGELFF.

The chain combines TRBV27 with TRBJ1-5, with 7 bases matching TRBD1. CDR3 size: 14 residues. J gave up 5 bases and V 5 bases, and 6 bases lay outside the gene matches. CDR1 MNHEY and CDR2 SMNVEV come from the germline V gene (reference sequence). The chain's CDR3 is CASSAGQRDQPQHF. In nucleotides, the CDR3 is TGTGCCAGCAGTGCGGGACAGAGAGATCAGCCCCAGCATTTT.

The rearrangement uses TRBV5-1 and TRBJ2-7; D possibly corresponds to TRBD2 (6 bases). Germline assignment: CDR1 SGHRS and CDR2 YFSETQ. V lost 0 bases and J 2 bases, leaving 15 bases between the germline ends. CDR3 length: 16 residues. CDR3 loop: CASSLDSDSGAYEQYF. CDR3 sequence (DNA): TGCGCCAGCAGCTTGGACTCGGATAGCGGCGCCTACGAGCAGTACTTC.

V usage is TRBV2 and J usage is TRBJ1-1; TRBD1 is a possible D gene (6 bases). Germline V gene lookup returns CDR1 SNHLY and CDR2 FYNNEI. Deletions cut 4 bases from V and 1 base from J, with 22 bases between. CDR3 length equals 18 residues. CDR3 region: CASSAYLNRDISNTEAFF. In nucleotides, the CDR3 is TGTGCCAGCAGTGCGTACTTAAACAGGGATATATCGAACACTGAAGCTTTCTTT.

V and J are TRBV19 and TRBJ2-3, with D unclear. This CDR3 spans 11 amino acids. V lost 5 bases to trimming and J lost 8 bases, with 8 bases between them. From germline, CDR1 is LNHDA and CDR2 SQIVND (reference sequence). CDR3 in amino acids: CASSSPTTQYF. The CDR3 coding sequence is TGTGCCAGTAGTTCCCCCACTACGCAGTATTTT.

V is TRBV2 and J is TRBJ1-3, with TRBD1 identical over 9 bases. CDR3 length: 16 residues. Per the germline V gene, CDR1 is SNHLY and CDR2 is FYNNEI. Trimming cost V 5 bases and J 0 bases; bases outside gene matches: 5. In nucleotides, the CDR3 is TGTGCCAGCAGTACACAGGGGGCTATCTCTGGAAACACCATATATTTT. This translates into CASSTQGAISGNTIYF.

The chain recombines TRBV5-4 with TRBJ1-6; 11 bases agree with TRBD1. V lost 4 bases to trimming and J lost 1 base; unmatched junction nucleotides: 4. CDR1 is SGHNT, CDR2 YYREEE, per germline (reference sequence). The CDR3 consists of 17 residues. CDR3 loop: CASSMDRGLSYNSPLHF. CDR3 bases: TGTGCCAGCAGCATGGACAGGGGGCTGTCCTATAATTCACCCCTCCACTTT.

The J gene is TRBJ1-1, the V gene TRBV19, with D possibly matching TRBD1 (5 bases). CDR1 is LNHDA and CDR2 is SQIVND in the germline V gene (reference sequence). V lost 1 base, J lost 4 bases, and 16 bases lay in between. The CDR3 is 16 residues long. This chain's CDR3 is CASSIGTGPLGTEAFF. In DNA form, the CDR3 reads TGTGCCAGTAGTATAGGTACAGGCCCTCTAGGCACTGAAGCTTTCTTT.

The chain employs TRBV7-8 and TRBJ2-2; the D is unclear. V lost 3 bases and J lost 3, with 17 bases in between. The CDR3 has 17 amino acids. CDR1 and CDR2 from the germline V gene are SGHVS and FQNEAQ. The CDR3 DNA sequence: TGTGCCAGCAGCTTCTTTCTGTTTGGGTTTGACACCGGGGAGCTGTTTTTT. This encodes CASSFFLFGFDTGELFF.

V gene TRBV6-5 combines with J gene TRBJ2-5; maybe TRBD1 (6 bases). V was clipped by 9 bases and J by 0 bases, with 11 bases between them. CDR3 size: 13 residues. The V gene's germline CDR1 is MNHEY and CDR2 SVGAGI. CDR3 loop: CASRGQYQETQYF. The CDR3 DNA is TGTGCCAGTAGAGGACAGTACCAAGAGACCCAGTACTTC.

This clone was recorded once. The V and J genes are TRBV18 and TRBJ1-3, with D perhaps TRBD1 (5 bases). With 4 bases removed from V and 0 bases from J, the gap between germline ends came to 13 bases. The CDR3 has 16 residues. CDR1 and CDR2 (germline): KGHSH, LQKENI. CDR3 region: CASSLSNTGSGNTIYF. Here the CDR3 DNA reads TGTGCCAGCTCACTTTCGAACACAGGCTCTGGAAACACCATATATTTT. Combining the CDR3 with reference TRBV18 and TRBJ1-3 gives the whole variable domain NAGVMQNPRHLVRRRGQEARLRCSPMKGHSHVYWYRQLPEEGLKFMVYLQKENIIDESGMPKERFSAEFPKEGPSILRIQQVVRGDSAAYFCASSLSNTGSGNTIYFGEGSWLTVV.

This chain links TRBV6-5 with TRBJ2-3; D uncertain. This CDR3 region has 14 residues. The germline CDR1 and CDR2 sequences are MNHEY and SVGAGI. The V end lost 2 bases, the J end lost 0 bases, and 6 bases lay between the germline ends. In DNA form, the CDR3 reads TGTGCCAGCAGTTACGATTCTAGCACAGATACGCAGTATTTT. Translating it yields CASSYDSSTDTQYF.

Concerning this clone itself: Other DNA sequences of this sample code for an identical CDR3. This chain links TRBV5-1 with TRBJ2-5, with TRBD1 as a possible D gene (5 bases). The germline CDR1 and CDR2 sequences are SGHRS and YFSETQ. V lost 0 bases and J lost 1, with 7 bases in between. The CDR3 sequence is 14 residues long. CDR3 coding DNA: TGCGCCAGCAGCTTGGGGCAGGGCCAAGAGACCCAGTACTTC. It codes for CASSLGQGQETQYF.

This chain links TRBV5-1 with TRBJ2-7; 10 bases match TRBD1. V lost 0 bases, J lost 4 bases, and 4 bases stayed unmatched. CDR3 length: 15 residues. Germline loops: CDR1 SGHRS, CDR2 YFSETQ. The CDR3 coding sequence is TGCGCCAGCAGCTTGGGAGGACAGGGGGAGTACGAGCAGTACTTC. Translating gives CASSLGGQGEYEQYF. Filled out from reference TRBV5-1 and TRBJ2-7, the complete variable domain reads KAGVTQTPRYLIKTRGQQVTLSCSPISGHRSVSWYQQTPGQGLQFLFEYFSETQRNKGNFPGRFSGRQFSNSRSEMNVSTLELGDSALYLCASSLGGQGEYEQYFGPGTRLTVT.